This paragraph reports one TCR beta chain. This entry is derived from a study of blood T cell repertoires in COVID-19. Study information: Sources were T cells, B-cell-depleted T cells, or PBMCs; the material itself was cDNA or gDNA.

This CDR3 contains 10 residues. Germline V lookup: CDR1 DFQATT, CDR2 SNEGSKA (reference sequence). The trim removed 6 bases at V and 9 bases at J, leaving 3 bases unmatched. Original handling: Amplified reference gene primers provided the basis for estimating nucleated cell counts. Clones were read by immunoSEQ multiplex PCR, and TCRdb kept only the in-frame ones, dropping some. V, J and clone size were drawn from that table, and D and trimming were deduced from the DNA. In the table there are around 100,000 clones, around 87% of which are singletons. The receptor was derived from a human donor with acute or convalescent COVID-19. The donor label of this sample is uncertain. The chain uses TRBV20-1 and TRBJ1-1; 8 bases align to TRBD1. Specimen: peripheral blood. Here the CDR3 DNA reads TGCAGTGCCGGACAGGGCAAAGCTTTCTTT. This sequence encodes CSAGQGKAFF.